This T cell receptor beta chain was sequenced in a study of T-cell reconstitution after alpha-beta-depleted transplantation in children. The authors prepared the TCRbeta library with unique molecular identifiers. One entry per CDR3 protein results from TCRdb running MiXCR on the PCR reads. The table has about 97,000 distinct CDR3 sequences, about 6% seen once. The sample holds a few counts of this clonotype. Its specificity is unknown. Trimming stripped 7 bases from V and 1 base from J, with 16 bases between. The V gene's germline CDR1 is KGHDR and CDR2 SFDVKD. The CDR3 consists of 16 residues. Study results and limitations: In patients about two months after transplant, alpha-beta T cells reportedly arose from several hundred expanded graft clones.

This chain links TRBV24-1 with TRBJ2-1; possible D gene TRBD1, 6 bases. The source material was PBMCs, mostly from graft donor cells, sampled 60 days after TCRalphabeta/CD19-depleted stem cell transplant. This sequence was found in a female patient aged 2-15 years who had a stem cell transplant for Fanconi anemia, so the T cells may come from the graft donor. CDR3 nucleotides: TGTGCCACCAGCCAAGCTCCTACAGGGTCCTACAATGAGCAGTTCTTC. Translating it yields CATSQAPTGSYNEQFF.